One sample yielded the 9 T cell receptor beta chains listed below, sequenced in a study of beta chain features in type 1 diabetes. Reverse transcribing all isolated RNA meant expressed TCRB transcripts were sequenced. Clones were sequenced by immunoSEQ multiplex PCR, and TCRdb holds only the in-frame ones, with some missing. This sample has 240,000 or so clones, with roughly 30% found just once. The sample consisted of central memory CD4+ T cells from blood. The receptors were gathered from a man aged 25-45 years in good health.

The chain links TRBV19 to TRBJ2-7; 9 bases match TRBD2. The CDR3 has 15 residues. Germline-derived CDR1 and CDR2 are LNHDA and SQIVND (reference sequence). Germline trimming cut 3 bases from V and 1 base from J; bases unmatched to any gene: 4. Written as DNA, the CDR3 is TGTGCCAGTAGTATTATGACTAGCGGATCCTACGAGCAGTACTTC. This codes for CASSIMTSGSYEQYF.

The chain carries TRBV18 and TRBJ1-4; maybe TRBD1 (5 bases). This CDR3 has 13 amino acids. Between the trimmed V and J ends, which lost 6 bases and 8 bases, there was a span of 13 bases. The germline gives CDR1 KGHSH, CDR2 LQKENI. CDR3 coding DNA: TGTGCCAGCTCTCCCGGGGCCAAAGAAAAACTGTTTTTT. Its translation is CASSPGAKEKLFF.

The rearrangement joins TRBV2 to TRBJ2-3; perhaps TRBD2 as D (6 bases). Trimming removed 3 bases at V and 3 bases at J, with 13 bases between. The CDR3 has 15 amino acids. Germline-derived CDR1 and CDR2 are SNHLY and FYNNEI. CDR3 nucleotide sequence: TGTGCCAGCAGTGATGGGCGGGGAGGAACAGATACGCAGTATTTT. This gives the protein CASSDGRGGTDTQYF. Together with reference TRBV2 and TRBJ2-3, the CDR3 gives the full variable domain: EPEVTQTPSHQVTQMGQEVILRCVPISNHLYFYWYRQILGQKVEFLVSFYNNEISEKSEIFDDQFSVERPDGSNFTLKIRSTKLEDSAMYFCASSDGRGGTDTQYFGPGTRLTVL.

This clone has just a few counts. The rearrangement links TRBV7-9 to TRBJ1-1; D remains unclear. CDR1 is SEHNR and CDR2 is FQNEAQ in the germline V gene (reference sequence). Trimming cost V 8 bases and J 8 bases, with 9 bases left between them. CDR3 length: 10 residues. The CDR3 DNA sequence: TGTGCCAGCGGTCGGGCAGAAGCTTTCTTT. The encoded protein is CASGRAEAFF.

The rearrangement joins TRBV9 to TRBJ2-1; D is perhaps TRBD1 or TRBD2 (5 bases each). The CDR3 loop spans 18 amino acids. Trimming left V 0 bases short and J 6 bases short, with 22 bases between. From germline, CDR1 is SGDLS and CDR2 YYNGEE. CDR3 region: CASSVDGLRGVSRNEQFF. The CDR3 nucleotides are TGTGCCAGCAGCGTAGACGGGCTGAGGGGAGTCTCACGCAATGAGCAGTTCTTC.

V is TRBV5-6 and J is TRBJ2-1, with 11 bases that match TRBD2. Germline V gene data show CDR1 as SGHDT and CDR2 as YYEEEE. This CDR3 comprises 15 residues. The V and J ends lost 4 bases and 4 bases, in that order; junction bases with no gene match: 4. The CDR3 sequence is CASSGGLAGYNEQFF. CDR3 DNA sequence: TGTGCCAGCAGCGGCGGACTAGCGGGTTACAATGAGCAGTTCTTC.

CDR3 in amino acids: CASSSRGGAQYF. The CDR3 DNA follows: TGTGCCAGCAGCTCAAGGGGTGGGGCGCAGTATTTT. The chain is built from TRBV7-2 and TRBJ2-3, with a weak D call TRBD1 (5 bases). CDR3 length: 12 residues. Germline V gene lookup returns CDR1 SGHTA and CDR2 FQGNSA. Deletions cut 4 bases from V and 10 bases from J, with 12 bases between.

This clone has more than one count but fewer than ten. The rearrangement joins TRBV28 to TRBJ2-7; D gene ambiguous. Trimming removed 3 bases from V and 2 bases from J, with 8 bases in between. The CDR3 has 13 residues. Germline CDR1 is MDHEN and CDR2 is SYDVKM. CDR3 sequence: CASSFGPPYEQYF. CDR3 nucleotide sequence: TGTGCCAGCAGTTTTGGACCACCCTACGAGCAGTACTTC.

The V gene is TRBV6-5, the J gene TRBJ1-5; D is undetermined. V lost 0 bases and J 0 bases, leaving 6 bases between the germline ends. This CDR3 has 15 residues. Germline CDR1 reads MNHEY; CDR2 reads SVGAGI. CDR3 region: CASSYSGNSNQPQHF. In DNA, the CDR3 is TGTGCCAGCAGTTACTCGGGGAATAGCAATCAGCCCCAGCATTTT.